The 12 T cell receptor beta chains below were found in one sample sequenced in a study of OX40 agonist ivuxolimab in advanced cancers. Using immunoSEQ multiplex PCR, the repertoire was profiled, and TCRdb retains in-frame clones only, with some absent. Among around 37,000 clones listed, roughly 81% were seen once. The sample consisted of CD4+ or CD8+ T cells sorted from blood, taken in a trial of the OX40 agonist ivuxolimab. Receptors were obtained from an adult with an advanced solid tumor such as melanoma, head and neck, liver or kidney cancer.

The rearrangement links TRBV10-3 to TRBJ2-5; 8 nucleotides line up with TRBD2. The CDR3 loop spans 14 amino acids. The V gene's germline CDR1 is ENHRY and CDR2 SYGVKD. Losses at the gene ends were 10 bases for V and 2 bases for J; bases not matched to a gene: 9. CDR3 protein: CATSNRGGQETQYF. The DNA for the CDR3 is TGTGCCACCTCAAACCGGGGGGGGCAAGAGACCCAGTACTTC.

The V call is TRBV10-3, the J call TRBJ1-5; 10 nucleotides line up with TRBD1. V shed 2 bases, J shed 4 bases, and the junction held 2 bases outside the gene matches. In germline, CDR1 is ENHRY, CDR2 SYGVKD. This CDR3 contains 15 residues. The CDR3 DNA is TGTGCCATCAGTGAGGGGACAGGGGCTAATCAGCCCCAGCATTTT. The encoded protein is CAISEGTGANQPQHF.

This clone was seen a single time. The chain is built from TRBV11-2 and TRBJ2-3; D possibly uses TRBD1 or TRBD2 (5 bases each). Per germline, CDR1 SGHAT and CDR2 FQNNGV. There are 15 residues in the CDR3. The germline V and J ends were trimmed by 5 bases and 5 bases, with 17 bases remaining between them. CDR3 sequence reads: CASSRGGRVGDTQYF. The DNA for the CDR3 is TGTGCCAGCAGCCGGGGCGGACGGGTGGGAGATACGCAGTATTTT. Using reference TRBV11-2 and TRBJ2-3 for the parts outside the CDR3, the full variable domain is EAGVAQSPRYKIIEKRQSVAFWCNPISGHATLYWYQQILGQGPKLLIQFQNNGVVDDSQLPKDRFSAERLKGVDSTLKIQPAKLEDSAVYLCASSRGGRVGDTQYFGPGTRLTVL.

The chain links TRBV28 to TRBJ2-7; 10 bases match TRBD2. The length of the CDR3 is 14 residues. Germline CDR1 MDHEN, CDR2 SYDVKM. V shed 3 bases, J shed 6 bases, and the junction held 5 bases outside the gene matches. The CDR3 is CASSFELAGGEQYF. DNA for the CDR3: TGTGCCAGCAGTTTTGAGTTAGCGGGAGGCGAGCAGTACTTC.

To note about this clone: This likely comes from a read error, as the CDR3 has no conserved phenylalanine or tryptophan at its end. The chain employs TRBV2 and TRBJ2-7; D is possibly TRBD1 (5 bases). The CDR3 extends over 13 amino acids. V was pared by 6 bases and J by 5 bases, with 14 bases between. Germline V CDR1 and CDR2: SNHLY, FYNNEI. The CDR3 nucleotides read TGTGCCAGCAGACCCCAAACAGGTGACGAGCAGTACCTC. Translation: CASRPQTGDEQYL.

The rearrangement uses TRBV11-2 and TRBJ1-5; no firm D call. The CDR3 sequence is 14 residues long. Germline V gene data show CDR1 as SGHAT and CDR2 as FQNNGV. The V gene lost 0 bases and the J gene lost 7 bases, with 10 bases spanning the gap. The CDR3 nucleotides are TGTGCCAGCAGCTTAGATTTGGGGTCCCAGCCCCAGCATTTT. This codes for CASSLDLGSQPQHF.

The rearrangement uses TRBV7-8 and TRBJ1-5, with 9 bases lining up with TRBD1. The CDR3 loop spans 16 amino acids. From germline, CDR1 is SGHVS and CDR2 FQNEAQ. V was pared by 5 bases and J by 4 bases, with 9 bases of the junction left unmatched. The DNA of the CDR3 is TGTGCCAGCAGCGCCCGGGGACAGGGCCTAAATCAGCCCCAGCATTTT. As protein: CASSARGQGLNQPQHF.

The table lists this clone with a count of one. This rearrangement joins TRBV2 to TRBJ2-6; D is unresolved. The V gene lost 3 bases and the J gene lost 0 bases, with 12 bases spanning the gap. Germline lookup yields CDR1 SNHLY and CDR2 FYNNEI. The length of the CDR3 is 17 residues. The CDR3, as DNA: TGTGCCAGCAGTGACTCCGGGCGGAACTCTGGGGCCAACGTCCTGACTTTC. Translation gives CASSDSGRNSGANVLTF.

The rearrangement uses TRBV28 and TRBJ1-1; a weak D match, TRBD1 (5 bases). The CDR3 sequence is 14 residues long. CDR1 is MDHEN and CDR2 is SYDVKM in the germline V gene. Trimming stripped 6 bases from V and 5 bases from J, with 16 bases between. The chain's CDR3 is CASRPRGVGTEAFF. Written as DNA, the CDR3 is TGTGCCAGCAGGCCGCGGGGGGTAGGGACTGAAGCTTTCTTT.

The chain joins TRBV5-6 to TRBJ1-2, with TRBD1 matching 8 bases. This CDR3 contains 13 residues. J lost 8 bases, V lost 6 bases, and 9 bases had no gene match. Per the germline V gene, CDR1 is SGHDT and CDR2 is YYEEEE. CDR3 in amino acids: CASTPTGARGYTF. CDR3 in DNA: TGTGCCAGCACCCCGACAGGGGCTAGAGGCTACACCTTC.

This chain joins TRBV7-8 and TRBJ1-3; D gene ambiguous. This CDR3 contains 13 residues. Germline V gives CDR1 SGHVS, CDR2 FQNEAQ. Trimming took off 3 bases at V and 4 bases at J, with 7 bases between the two ends. CDR3 DNA sequence: TGTGCCAGCAGCTTGAGTTACGGAAACACCATATATTTT. Translating gives CASSLSYGNTIYF.

This chain joins TRBV4-3 and TRBJ2-7, with TRBD2 identical over 11 bases. The germline CDR1 and CDR2 sequences are LGHNA and YSLEER. V lost 2 bases to trimming and J lost 6 bases; unmatched junction nucleotides: 6. This CDR3 region has 15 residues. DNA of the CDR3: TGCGCCAGCAGCCAACATCTAGCGGGAGGTAGCGAGCAGTACTTC. Its protein is CASSQHLAGGSEQYF.